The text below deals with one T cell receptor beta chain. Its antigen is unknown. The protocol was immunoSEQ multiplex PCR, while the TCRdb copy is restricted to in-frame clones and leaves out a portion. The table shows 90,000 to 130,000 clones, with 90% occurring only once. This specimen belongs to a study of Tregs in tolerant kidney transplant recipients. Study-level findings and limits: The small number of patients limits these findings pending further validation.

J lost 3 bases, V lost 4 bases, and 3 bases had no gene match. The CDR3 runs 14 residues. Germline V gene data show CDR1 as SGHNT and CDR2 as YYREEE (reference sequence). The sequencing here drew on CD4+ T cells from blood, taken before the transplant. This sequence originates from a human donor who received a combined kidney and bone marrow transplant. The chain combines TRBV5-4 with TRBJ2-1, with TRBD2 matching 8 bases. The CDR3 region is CASSIGTSYNEQFF. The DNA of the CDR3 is TGTGCCAGCAGCATCGGGACTAGCTACAATGAGCAGTTCTTC.